The text below deals with one T cell receptor (beta chain). The target antigen is unknown. One end of the junction fails to match germline, which may point to a read error. The sample belongs to a study of PD-L1 blockade in urothelial cancer. Study-level results: Patients who had durable benefit saw their tumor-associated blood clones expand more at 3 weeks. Better survival was forecast by a pretreatment blood TCR clonality below the median.

There are 13 residues in the CDR3. CDR1 and CDR2 from the germline V gene are SGHVS and FQNEAQ. The table came from immunoSEQ multiplex PCR; TCRdb's copy has only in-frame clones and leaves some out. The table includes 75,000 to 95,000 clones, 90% to 95% detected once. V is TRBV7-8 and J is TRBJ2-5, with D possibly TRBD1 on 5 matching bases. Sequencing used PBMCs, obtained around atezolizumab (anti-PD-L1) treatment. The clonotype was recovered from a man in his sixties with urothelial cancer. The chain's CDR3 is CASSLVGQGTQYF. The CDR3 DNA follows: TGTGCCAGCAGCTTAGTGGGGCAAGGGACCCAGTACTTC. Together with reference TRBV7-8 and TRBJ2-5, the CDR3 gives the full variable domain: GAGVSQSPRYKVAKRGQDVALRCDPISGHVSLFWYQQALGQGPEFLTYFQNEAQLDKSGLPSDRFFAERPEGSVSTLKIQRTQQEDSAVYLCASSLVGQGTQYFGPGTRLLVL.